This is a list of T cell receptor beta chains from one sample in a study of blood T cell repertoires in COVID-19. TCRdb's table, derived via immunoSEQ multiplex PCR, lists solely in-frame clones and lacks some. The data hold roughly 57,000 clones, with about 90% observed a single time. The sample consisted of peripheral blood. Receptors were obtained from a human donor in a cohort sampled during active COVID-19. CDR3s include the opening cysteine and the closing phenylalanine or tryptophan. A D gene is named only where the DNA matches it firmly. Expanded clones are given a class, and other clones once, few, many or no size at all.

d_gene	j_gene	v_gene	abundance	CDR3nt	CDR3aa
.	TRBJ2-7	TRBV25-1	.	TGTGCCAGCACCAGGGGTGGCAGCTCAACCTACGAGCAGTACTTC	CASTRGGSSTYEQYF
TRBD1	TRBJ1-4	TRBV28	.	TGTGCCAGCAGCCTCACCCGGACAGGGGGTGGTGAAAAACTGTTTTTT	CASSLTRTGGGEKLFF
TRBD2	TRBJ2-1	TRBV4-3	.	TGCGCCAGCAGCCACCAGACTAGCGGGGGGAGGAGTGAGCAGTTCTTC	CASSHQTSGGRSEQFF
TRBD1	TRBJ2-1	TRBV10-3	.	TGTGCCATCAGTGGGCAGCTGAGTTTAGGGGGCCCGTTCTTC	CAISGQLSLGGPFF
.	TRBJ1-3	TRBV10-3	.	TGTGCCATCTACGAGGGATCTGGAAACACCATATATTTT	CAIYEGSGNTIYF
.	TRBJ2-6	TRBV5-6	.	TGTGCCAGCAGCCCCGGGATTAGATCTGGGGCCAACGTCCTGACTTTC	CASSPGIRSGANVLTF
TRBD2	TRBJ2-3	TRBV18	.	TGTGCCAGCTCACCACAGGAGTCGTCTGGCGGGGGTCTGGGTACGCAGTATTTT	CASSPQESSGGGLGTQYF
.	TRBJ2-7	TRBV30	.	TGTGCCTGGAGTTCGACAGGTCGGTCCTACGAGCAGTACTTC	CAWSSTGRSYEQYF
.	TRBJ2-7	TRBV4-3	.	TGCGCCAGCAGCCAAGGTACACAGGGTCCCTACGAGCAGTACTTC	CASSQGTQGPYEQYF
TRBD1	TRBJ2-5	TRBV18	.	TGTGCCAGCTCACCAGGCCCAACACAGGGGCGGGAGACCCAGTACTTC	CASSPGPTQGRETQYF
TRBD1	TRBJ1-3	TRBV19	.	TGTGCCGCCCGACAGGGAACTGGAAACACCATATATTTT	CAARQGTGNTIYF
TRBD2	TRBJ2-1	TRBV11-2	.	TGTGCCAGCAGCCCGGTACGGGGGGGTTCCTACAATGAGCAGTTCTTC	CASSPVRGGSYNEQFF
TRBD1	TRBJ1-2	TRBV9	.	TGTGCCAGCAGCGTACCGGGACAGGCTCTAGGCTACACCTTC	CASSVPGQALGYTF
.	TRBJ2-2	TRBV7-9	.	TGTGCCAGCAGCTCGACAGTTCAGGGCGGGGAGCTGTTTTTT	CASSSTVQGGELFF
.	TRBJ1-2	TRBV6-5	.	TGTGCCAGCACCCCCAGGGTTGGGTTCCACTATGGCTACACCTTC	CASTPRVGFHYGYTF
.	TRBJ2-2	TRBV6-2/TRBV6-3	.	TGTGCCAGCAGTTACGTACAGAACACCGGGGAGCTGTTTTTT	CASSYVQNTGELFF
.	TRBJ1-1	TRBV11-2	.	TGTGCCAGCAGACAGTCCCCAGAGAACACTGAAGCTTTCTTT	CASRQSPENTEAFF
.	TRBJ2-1	TRBV7-2	.	TGTGCCAGCAGCTTTATTGATGAGCAGTTCTTC	CASSFIDEQFF
TRBD1	TRBJ1-6	TRBV5-1	.	TGCGCCAGCAGCGAGGGGGCGCTTAATTCACCCCTCCACTTT	CASSEGALNSPLHF
TRBD1	TRBJ1-6	TRBV5-4	.	TGTGCCAGCAGCTTGGCCACGGGGACAGGGGCTCCAATTCTCCACTTT	CASSLATGTGAPILHF
.	TRBJ1-2	TRBV19	.	TGTGCCAGTATCCCTACGACAAATAACTATGGCTACACCTTC	CASIPTTNNYGYTF
TRBD2	TRBJ2-1	TRBV9	.	TGTGCCAGCAGCGCAGACCCGGGGGGGGACAATGAGCAGTTCTTC	CASSADPGGDNEQFF
.	TRBJ2-1	TRBV7-6	.	TGTGCCAGCAGCCCCCGGACTTCTACTAGCTCCTACAATGAGCAGTTCTTC	CASSPRTSTSSYNEQFF
.	TRBJ1-6	TRBV7-9	few	TGTGCCAGCAGCTTGGCAATCAATTCACCCCTCCACTTT	CASSLAINSPLHF
TRBD1	TRBJ2-7	TRBV5-1	.	TGCGCCAGCAGCTTCCCGGGACAGGGTAGGGACGAGCAGTACTTC	CASSFPGQGRDEQYF
.	TRBJ1-1	TRBV19	.	TGTGCCAGTAGTACACAGTTGAACACTGAAGCTTTCTTT	CASSTQLNTEAFF
.	TRBJ2-5	TRBV7-9	.	TGTGCCAGCAGCTTAGCTCAGGAGACCCAGTACTTC	CASSLAQETQYF
TRBD1	TRBJ2-5	TRBV5-1	once	TGCGCCAGCAGCTTGGACGGACAGGGAGGTGGGGAGACCCAGTACTTC	CASSLDGQGGGETQYF
.	TRBJ2-6	TRBV6-1	.	TGTGCCAGCAGTGAATCCGGTTCCGGGGCCAACGTCCTGACTTTC	CASSESGSGANVLTF
.	TRBJ1-1	TRBV7-9	.	TGTGCCAGCAGCTTAAGGGGTTTGAACACTGAAGCTTTCTTT	CASSLRGLNTEAFF
TRBD1	TRBJ2-7	TRBV11-3	few	TGTGCCAGCAGCCCGGACAGGGCCAACGAGCAGTACTTC	CASSPDRANEQYF
.	TRBJ1-2	TRBV6-5	.	TGTGCCAGCAGTTATCGGGGGGGTTCCCCCTATGGCTACACCTTC	CASSYRGGSPYGYTF
.	TRBJ2-7	TRBV6-2/TRBV6-3	.	TGTGCCAGCAGCCACACAGGGAGAGTCGACGAGCAGTACTTC	CASSHTGRVDEQYF
.	TRBJ1-6	TRBV7-2	once	TGTGCCAGCAGCTTAGTATACAACTCCTATAATTCACCCCTCCACTTT	CASSLVYNSYNSPLHF
.	TRBJ2-7	TRBV7-2	.	TGTGCCAGCAGCTTAAGGGCAGGGAGGCGCGACGAGCAGTACTTC	CASSLRAGRRDEQYF
TRBD2	TRBJ2-7	TRBV5-1	.	TGCGCCAGCAGCCTCCGGGGCGGGGGGAGCCACGAGCAGTACTTC	CASSLRGGGSHEQYF
TRBD2	TRBJ2-3	TRBV7-9	once	TGTGCCAGCAGCTTAGGAGGCGGGGGGAGGTCAGATACGCAGTATTTT	CASSLGGGGRSDTQYF
TRBD1	TRBJ2-4	TRBV6-5	.	TGTGCCAGCAGAGAGGACAGGGCCAAAAACATTCAGTACTTC	CASREDRAKNIQYF
TRBD1	TRBJ1-5	TRBV6-6	.	TGTGCCAGCAGTCGGTCCGGGACAGAATATAGCAATCAGCCCCAGCATTTT	CASSRSGTEYSNQPQHF
TRBD2	TRBJ2-5	TRBV10-2	.	TGCGCCAGCAGTGAGTCGAGGGGACTAGCGCTGACCCAGTACTTC	CASSESRGLALTQYF